Detailed here is one TCR beta chain. This specimen belongs to a study of blood T cells in healthy people across ages. Then a second PCR, running roughly 7 to 11 cycles, was carried out with a sample-barcoded 5' primer and a J-beta primer mix. In TCRdb, the 5' RACE reads were re-called with MiXCR into one record per CDR3 protein. The table has hundreds of thousands of distinct CDR3 sequences, roughly 64% seen once. The CDR3 spans 19 residues. Deletions cut 3 bases from V and 0 bases from J, with 24 bases between. Germline CDR1 and CDR2: DFQATT and SNEGSKA (reference sequence). The sequenced sample was blood. The clonotype comes from a man aged 30 to 45 in good health. This chain links TRBV20-1 with TRBJ2-1; D remains unclear. DNA for the CDR3: TGCAGTGCTAGGGGTCCCAGCACCAATCAACAGTACTCCTACAATGAGCAGTTCTTC. It encodes CSARGPSTNQQYSYNEQFF.